This TCR beta chain originates from a study of post-analysis software for immune sequencing data. Study findings and constraints: Samples made in the same batch grouped tightly together by F measure. Patients carried roughly 5 TRBV segments more frequently than controls did, and TRBV5-6, TRBV5-1 and TRBV20-1 were among them.

Libraries were made from TCR beta cDNA, and they carried unique molecular identifiers. TCRdb re-called the PCR reads with MiXCR, one entry per CDR3 protein. Seen here are some 800,000 distinct CDR3 sequences, just over 45% observed once, and the top ten hold roughly 5%. CDR1 is MDHEN and CDR2 is SYDVKM in the germline V gene. Between the trimmed V and J ends, which lost 6 bases and 2 bases, there was a span of 13 bases. CDR3 length: 14 residues. On this clonotype: The antigen remains unidentified.

Input material: blood. This chain links TRBV28 with TRBJ2-5; TRBD1 is a possible D gene (6 bases). The TCR originated in a girl aged 5-17 years with multiple sclerosis. The CDR3 reads CASRSGTHQETQYF. DNA for the CDR3: TGTGCCAGCAGATCCGGGACACATCAAGAGACCCAGTACTTC. Drawing the rest from reference TRBV28 and TRBJ2-5, the complete variable domain is DVKVTQSSRYLVKRTGEKVFLECVQDMDHENMFWYRQDPGLGLRLIYFSYDVKMKEKGDIPEGYSVSREKKERFSLILESASTNQTSMYLCASRSGTHQETQYFGPGTRLLVL.